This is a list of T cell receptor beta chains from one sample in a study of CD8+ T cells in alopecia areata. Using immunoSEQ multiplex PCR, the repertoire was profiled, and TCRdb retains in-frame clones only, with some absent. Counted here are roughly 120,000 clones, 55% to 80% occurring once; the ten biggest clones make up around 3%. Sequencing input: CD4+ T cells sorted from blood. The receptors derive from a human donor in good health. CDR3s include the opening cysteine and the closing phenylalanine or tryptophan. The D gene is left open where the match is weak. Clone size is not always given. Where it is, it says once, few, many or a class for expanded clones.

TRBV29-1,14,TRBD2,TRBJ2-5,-,TGCAGCGTTGTTAGCGGGGGGACCCAAGAGACCCAGTACTTC,CSVVSGGTQETQYF
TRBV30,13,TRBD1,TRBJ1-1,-,TGTGCCTGGAATCGGGACAGGGTGAATGAAGCTTTCTTT,CAWNRDRVNEAFF
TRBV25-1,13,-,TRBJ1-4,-,TGTGCCAGCAGGGGATTTCAGAATGAAAAACTGTTTTTT,CASRGFQNEKLFF
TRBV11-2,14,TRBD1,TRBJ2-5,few,TGTGCCAGCAGCCCCGGGACAGGGGGAGAGACCCAGTACTTC,CASSPGTGGETQYF
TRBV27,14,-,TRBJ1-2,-,TGTGCCAGCAGTTTATCGCGCGAGAACTATGGCTACACCTTC,CASSLSRENYGYTF
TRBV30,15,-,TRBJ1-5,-,TGTGCCTGGAGCGAGGGAACCCTCGGCAATCAGCCCCAGCATTTT,CAWSEGTLGNQPQHF
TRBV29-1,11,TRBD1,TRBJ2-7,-,TGCAGCGTGGACAGGGGTAACGAGCAGTACTTC,CSVDRGNEQYF
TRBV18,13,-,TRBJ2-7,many,TGTGCCAGCTCACCAGGGACGAGTTACGAGCAGTACTTC,CASSPGTSYEQYF
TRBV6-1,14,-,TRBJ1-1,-,TGTGCCAGCATCACTAGAGGCGGAGGGACTGAAGCTTTCTTT,CASITRGGGTEAFF
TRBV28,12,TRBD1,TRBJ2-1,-,TGTGCCAGCAGTTCAGGGGGTCGCGGGCAGTTCTTC,CASSSGGRGQFF
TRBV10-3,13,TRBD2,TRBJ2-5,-,TGTGCCATCCTCAGGCGGGAGGGAGAGACCCAGTACTTC,CAILRREGETQYF
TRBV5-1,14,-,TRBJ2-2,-,TGCGCCAGCAGCTGGAGCCCGGGCACCGGGGAGCTGTTTTTT,CASSWSPGTGELFF
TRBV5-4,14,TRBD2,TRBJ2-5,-,TGTGCCAGTCAGCCCGGGGGGGCAGAGGAGACCCAGTACTTC,CASQPGGAEETQYF
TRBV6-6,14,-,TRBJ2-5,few,TGTGCCAGCAGCTCAGGGGTCAAAAGGGAGACCCAGTACTTC,CASSSGVKRETQYF
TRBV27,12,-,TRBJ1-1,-,TGTGCCAGCAGTTTGCGGGGGTCTGAAGCTTTCTTT,CASSLRGSEAFF
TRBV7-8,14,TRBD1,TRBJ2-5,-,TGTGCCAGCAGCATGGACAGGTCCCAAGAGACCCAGTACTTC,CASSMDRSQETQYF
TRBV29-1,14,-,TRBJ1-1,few,TGCAGCGTTGCTAAGGAGCCCCAAGGCACTGAAGCTTTCTTT,CSVAKEPQGTEAFF
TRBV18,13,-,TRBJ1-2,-,TGTGCCAGCTCACCAGCGACAGAGTATGGCTACACCTTC,CASSPATEYGYTF
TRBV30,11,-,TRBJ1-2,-,TGTGCCTGGGCGGGGTACTATGGCTACACCTTC,CAWAGYYGYTF
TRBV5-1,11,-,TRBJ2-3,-,TGCGCCAGCAGCTTGAGCGATACGCAGTATTTT,CASSLSDTQYF
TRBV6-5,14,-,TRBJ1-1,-,TGTGCCAGCAGAGTAACAGGGTGGAGCACTGAAGCTTTCTTT,CASRVTGWSTEAFF
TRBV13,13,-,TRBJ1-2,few,TGTGCCAGCAGCCCGGGGGGAAACTATGGCTACACCTTC,CASSPGGNYGYTF